These T cell receptor beta chains were read from a single sample in a study of T cells after yellow fever vaccination. TCRdb independently ran MiXCR on the 5' RACE reads; one entry per CDR3 protein. The table records approximately 250,000 distinct CDR3 sequences, around 5.2% of them present only once. The source was CD4+ T cells sorted from PBMCs, collected on the day of the yellow fever booster vaccination. The receptor set was obtained from a man in his late teens or twenties who received the YFV17D yellow fever vaccine. Each CDR3 is given with its conserved first and last residue. D genes are given only for firm matches. Not every row has a clone size; where given, it reads once, few, many or a size class.

-,TRBJ1-1,TRBV20-1,few,TGCAGTGCTAGAGCTCTCCCTAGCGCTGAAGCTTTCTTT,CSARALPSAEAFF
-,TRBJ2-5,TRBV29-1,-,TGCAGCGACCGGGACGGGGGAGAGACCCAGTACTTC,CSDRDGGETQYF
-,TRBJ1-1,TRBV2,-,TGTGCCAGCAGTGAAGAGGCGAACACTGAAGCTTTCTTT,CASSEEANTEAFF
-,TRBJ1-1,TRBV7-9,-,TGTGCCAGCAGCTTATTCAGCCCTGGGGACACTGAAGCTTTCTTT,CASSLFSPGDTEAFF
TRBD1,TRBJ2-3,TRBV2,-,TGTGCCAGCAGGGACAGGGATACGCAGTATTTT,CASRDRDTQYF
TRBD1,TRBJ1-1,TRBV10-3,few,TGTGCCATCAGCGAGGACAGGGGGCTTACTGAAGCTTTCTTT,CAISEDRGLTEAFF
-,TRBJ1-5,TRBV12-3/TRBV12-4,-,TGTGCCAGCAGTTTATCTGCCCAGGGGACAAATCAGCCCCAGCATTTT,CASSLSAQGTNQPQHF
TRBD2,TRBJ2-3,TRBV5-1,many,TGCGCCAGCAGTTTGATGCGGGGGGGCCAATCGCAGTATTTT,CASSLMRGGQSQYF
-,TRBJ2-1,TRBV5-1,many,TGCGCCAGCAGCTTGTCCGCGGACGGGGGTCGGTTCTTC,CASSLSADGGRFF
-,TRBJ2-7,TRBV5-4,few,TGTGCCAGCTTATCTTTGGACGGTCTCGAGCAGTACTTC,CASLSLDGLEQYF
-,TRBJ1-5,TRBV15,many,TGTGCCACCAGCTGGGGAAGGGGCAATCAGCCCCAGCATTTT,CATSWGRGNQPQHF
-,TRBJ1-4,TRBV2,many,TGTGCCAGCAGTGACACTACAACAACTAATGAAAAACTGTTTTTT,CASSDTTTTNEKLFF
-,TRBJ1-1,TRBV20-1,-,TGCAGTGCTAGGGCAGGGATCGGCGCTTTCTTT,CSARAGIGAFF
-,TRBJ1-1,TRBV29-1,few,TGCAGCGTTGAAGGAGGTGACAGAGGAGCTTTCTTT,CSVEGGDRGAFF
-,TRBJ2-3,TRBV6-2/TRBV6-3,-,TGTGCCAGCCAAAAAACCGCCCTAGGATATACGCAGTATTTT,CASQKTALGYTQYF
-,TRBJ1-4,TRBV7-9,few,TGTGCCAGCAGCTTAGTGGGTTATGAAAAACTGTTTTTT,CASSLVGYEKLFF
TRBD1,TRBJ1-1,TRBV20-1,-,TGCAGTGCTTTTCGGACAGGGGGGAACACTGAAGCTTTCTTT,CSAFRTGGNTEAFF
TRBD2,TRBJ2-5,TRBV7-6,-,TGTGCCAGCAGCACCCAAGCTCCGGGACTAGCGGGACAAGAGACCCAGTACTTC,CASSTQAPGLAGQETQYF